This entry concerns a single TCR beta chain. These data are taken from a study of blood T cell repertoires in COVID-19. V shed 1 base and J 5 bases; nucleotides not matched to a gene: 9. CDR3 length: 16 amino acids. Per germline, CDR1 SGHNT and CDR2 YYREEE (reference sequence). Exposed volunteers were people who met a COVID-19 case within 2 weeks before study entry. As handled by the study authors: Amplified reference gene primers provided the basis for estimating nucleated cell counts. Libraries were prepared by immunoSEQ multiplex PCR; TCRdb keeps only in-frame clonotypes and omits some of them. The V and J calls and clone size were taken over from that table, and D and trimming were inferred from the DNA. The sample lists 250,000 or so clones; roughly 81% were seen once.

The origin of this receptor is a woman aged 50 to 65 who had been exposed to COVID-19. The chain couples TRBV5-4 to TRBJ1-5; TRBD1 agrees at 7 bases. The source material was PBMCs or T cells enriched from blood (not recorded which). In nucleotides, the CDR3 is TGTGCCAGCAGCTTGACCGTGACAGGGTACGATCAGCCCCAGCATTTT. Amino acid sequence: CASSLTVTGYDQPQHF. Together with reference TRBV5-4 and TRBJ1-5, the CDR3 gives the full variable domain: ETGVTQSPTHLIKTRGQQVTLRCSSQSGHNTVSWYQQALGQGPQFIFQYYREEENGRGNFPPRFSGLQFPNYSSELNVNALELDDSALYLCASSLTVTGYDQPQHFGDGTRLSIL.